This T cell receptor (beta chain) was found in a study of CD8+ T cells in alopecia areata. About the research overall: Scoring of treated patients' severity used the percentage of affected scalp area. General study findings and limits: For patients receiving tofacitinib, scalp clonality and expanded CD8+ clones among the top 100 significantly decreased. Tofacitinib did not eliminate many expanded lesional clones from scalp or blood.

The sample's treatment: oral pan-JAK inhibitor, 5-10 mg twice daily. Extraction and reverse transcription of RNA yielded cDNA as the sequencing template. The protocol was immunoSEQ multiplex PCR, while the TCRdb copy is restricted to in-frame clones and leaves out a portion. The sample shows 150,000 or so clones, roughly 54% of them seen only once. This CDR3 is built from 12 residues. Germline lookup yields CDR1 SNHLY and CDR2 FYNNEI. Trimming removed 7 bases from V and 3 bases from J; junction bases left unmatched: 3. In the case of this clone: Its antigen is still unknown.

Sequences were derived from CD8+ T cells sorted from blood, sampled at week 4, from a patient treated with tofacitinib. The sequence came from a human donor with alopecia areata. V gene TRBV2 combines with J gene TRBJ2-7; 7 nucleotides match TRBD1. Written as DNA, the CDR3 is TGTGCCAGCATTGGGACAGTCTACGAGCAGTACTTC. This encodes CASIGTVYEQYF.